Below are 27 T cell receptor beta chains sequenced from a single sample in a study of blood T cell repertoires in COVID-19. Libraries were prepared by immunoSEQ multiplex PCR; TCRdb keeps only in-frame clonotypes and omits some of them. The repertoire holds around 150,000 clones, with over 75% as singletons. The specimen sequenced was peripheral blood. The receptor source for this set is a man between 60 and 70 years old with active or convalescent COVID-19.

This clone has only one observation. The chain uses TRBV10-3 and TRBJ2-1; possibly TRBD2 for D (6 bases). Germline lookup yields CDR1 ENHRY and CDR2 SYGVKD. The CDR3 totals 17 residues. The ends were cut back, 3 bases at V and 2 bases at J, with 17 bases in the middle. DNA for the CDR3: TGTGCCATCAGTGAAACTCCCGGCGGGGAGCCCTACAATGAGCAGTTCTTC. It encodes CAISETPGGEPYNEQFF.

This clone was recorded once. The CDR3 nucleotides read TGTGCCAGCAGTGACGGACTGGGGCAGTACTTC. Its protein product is CASSDGLGQYF. The chain uses TRBV6-1 and TRBJ2-7; D may be TRBD2 (5 bases). CDR3 length: 11 residues. V was trimmed by 3 bases and J by 9 bases, leaving 9 bases between them. Germline CDR1 MNHNS, CDR2 SASEGT.

The chain employs TRBV5-1 and TRBJ1-1, with 7 bases identical to TRBD1. The CDR3 is 15 residues long. The germline gives CDR1 SGHRS, CDR2 YFSETQ. J gave up 3 bases and V 0 bases, and 5 bases lay outside the gene matches. CDR3 loop: CASSLAGTADTEAFF. CDR3 DNA: TGCGCCAGCAGCTTGGCAGGGACAGCGGACACTGAAGCTTTCTTT.

The chain recombines TRBV7-9 with TRBJ2-6; TRBD1 matches 8 bases. Trimming at V came to 6 bases and at J to 2 bases, leaving 6 bases not matched to a gene. CDR1 and CDR2 from the germline V gene are SEHNR and FQNEAQ (reference sequence). The CDR3 is 16 amino acids. Written as DNA, the CDR3 is TGTGCCAGCAGGACAGGGGTTCTGGCTGGGGCCAACGTCCTGACTTTC. Translated: CASRTGVLAGANVLTF.

The V gene is TRBV5-1, the J gene TRBJ2-7; TRBD2 matches at 7 bases. V was clipped by 5 bases and J by 6 bases; unmatched bases: 8. The length of the CDR3 is 13 residues. Germline CDR1 is SGHRS and CDR2 is YFSETQ. The DNA of the CDR3 is TGCGCCAGCAGTTCAGAGCTAGCGGCCGAGCAGTACTTC. Protein: CASSSELAAEQYF.

This sequence joins TRBV6-5 and TRBJ2-7; 10 positions agree with TRBD1. The V and J ends lost 7 bases and 5 bases, in that order; junction bases with no gene match: 8. The CDR3 sequence is 14 residues long. CDR1 and CDR2 (germline): MNHEY, SVGAGI. This CDR3 is CASIYGTGANEQYF. For the CDR3, the DNA is TGTGCCAGCATCTATGGGACAGGGGCCAACGAGCAGTACTTC.

The J gene is TRBJ2-3, the V gene TRBV27, with a possible D match to TRBD1 (6 bases). Trimming stripped 3 bases from V and 2 bases from J, with 15 bases between. Per germline, CDR1 MNHEY and CDR2 SMNVEV (reference sequence). CDR3 length equals 16 residues. The CDR3 region has the DNA TGTGCCAGCAGTTTGCAGGGGTCCGTTCTCACAGATACGCAGTATTTT. The encoded protein is CASSLQGSVLTDTQYF.

J is TRBJ1-5 and V is TRBV5-1; 8 nucleotides line up with TRBD1. Germline CDR1 is SGHRS and CDR2 is YFSETQ. This CDR3 region has 16 residues. J lost 0 bases, V lost 4 bases, and 6 bases had no gene match. In DNA form, the CDR3 reads TGCGCCAGCAGCCCTGGGACAGGACTTAGCAATCAGCCCCAGCATTTT. It specifies CASSPGTGLSNQPQHF.

The rearrangement links TRBV2 to TRBJ1-5; 7 nucleotides align to TRBD1. This CDR3 is built from 15 residues. V shed 3 bases, J shed 6 bases, and the junction held 8 bases outside the gene matches. Germline V lookup: CDR1 SNHLY, CDR2 FYNNEI. Here the CDR3 reads CASSDSEGAFQPQHF. The CDR3 DNA reads TGTGCCAGCAGTGATAGTGAGGGGGCATTTCAGCCCCAGCATTTT.

The chain links TRBV24-1 to TRBJ2-7; maybe TRBD1 (6 bases). From germline, CDR1 is KGHDR and CDR2 SFDVKD. The V and J ends lost 4 bases and 5 bases respectively, with 11 bases between them. The CDR3 length is 13 residues. The CDR3 sequence is CATSEGGRNEQYF. Written as DNA, the CDR3 is TGTGCCACCAGTGAAGGGGGACGGAACGAGCAGTACTTC.

The rearrangement joins TRBV6-5 to TRBJ2-3; maybe TRBD2 (5 bases). V lost 4 bases to trimming and J lost 0 bases, with 8 bases between them. In germline, CDR1 is MNHEY, CDR2 SVGAGI. This CDR3 spans 14 amino acids. The CDR3 DNA follows: TGTGCCAGCAGTTTCGGGAAAAGCACAGATACGCAGTATTTT. This encodes CASSFGKSTDTQYF.

The sample holds a few counts of this clone. The V and J genes are TRBV5-1 and TRBJ1-2, with D unclear. V was shortened by 1 base and J by 4 bases, with 11 bases between the two germline ends. CDR3 length equals 14 residues. Per germline, CDR1 SGHRS and CDR2 YFSETQ. As DNA, the CDR3 is TGCGCCAGCAGCTTGAGCGGGGTAGTCTATGGCTACACCTTC. Translation: CASSLSGVVYGYTF.

This clone turned up a few times. This chain connects TRBV28 to TRBJ1-4, with D hard to call. The CDR3 totals 15 residues. CDR1 is MDHEN, CDR2 SYDVKM, per germline. The V gene lost 4 bases and the J gene lost 7 bases, with 16 bases spanning the gap. The CDR3 sequence: CASSWLGVGREKLFF. The CDR3 DNA reads TGTGCCAGCAGTTGGCTGGGCGTCGGCCGTGAAAAACTGTTTTTT.

The chain uses TRBV5-1 and TRBJ1-1; maybe TRBD1 (6 bases). This CDR3 is built from 14 residues. From germline, CDR1 is SGHRS and CDR2 YFSETQ. Trimming shortened V by 4 bases and J by 2 bases, and 12 bases separated the two germline ends. CDR3 region: CASSEQGINTEAFF. The CDR3, as DNA: TGCGCCAGCAGCGAACAGGGAATAAACACTGAAGCTTTCTTT.

The CDR3: CASTRWAGRGAKNIQYF. CDR3 nucleotides: TGTGCCAGCACTCGTTGGGCGGGGCGCGGCGCCAAAAACATTCAGTACTTC. This sequence joins TRBV6-6 and TRBJ2-4; D possibly corresponds to TRBD2 (6 bases). V lost 7 bases and J 1 base, leaving 20 bases between the germline ends. The CDR3 covers 17 residues. The germline V gene has CDR1 MNHNY and CDR2 SVGAGI (reference sequence).

The chain has TRBV27 and TRBJ1-1; D is unresolved. The length of the CDR3 is 14 residues. Germline-derived CDR1 and CDR2 are MNHEY and SMNVEV (reference sequence). V shed 2 bases and J shed 3 bases, with 10 bases lying between them. For the CDR3, the DNA is TGTGCCAGCAGTTTAAAAGGGAGATACACTGAAGCTTTCTTT. It specifies CASSLKGRYTEAFF.

The chain links TRBV2 to TRBJ2-7; a possible D gene is TRBD1 (6 bases). Trimming removed 3 bases from V and 2 bases from J, with 14 bases in between. The CDR3 consists of 15 residues. The V gene's germline CDR1 is SNHLY and CDR2 FYNNEI. The DNA for the CDR3 is TGTGCCAGCAGTGAGGGTCAACAGGGAGCCTACGAGCAGTACTTC. It translates to CASSEGQQGAYEQYF.

The rearrangement joins TRBV5-4 to TRBJ2-7; TRBD1 matches at 9 bases. The CDR3 contains 14 residues. CDR1 is SGHNT, CDR2 YYREEE, per germline (reference sequence). The junction had 4 bases not matched to a gene; V was cut back by 0 bases and J by 6 bases. The CDR3 DNA reads TGTGCCAGCAGCTTGGCTGGGGACAGGGTCGAGCAGTACTTC. Translated: CASSLAGDRVEQYF. The full variable domain, completed using reference TRBV5-4 and TRBJ2-7, is ETGVTQSPTHLIKTRGQQVTLRCSSQSGHNTVSWYQQALGQGPQFIFQYYREEENGRGNFPPRFSGLQFPNYSSELNVNALELDDSALYLCASSLAGDRVEQYFGPGTRLTVT.

The V and J genes are TRBV5-1 and TRBJ1-1; maybe TRBD1 (5 bases). This CDR3 comprises 15 residues. Trimming removed 4 bases at V and 1 base at J, with 14 bases between. Germline loops: CDR1 SGHRS, CDR2 YFSETQ. This CDR3 reads CASSPGWGSNTEAFF. The DNA of the CDR3 is TGCGCCAGCAGCCCCGGGTGGGGCTCGAACACTGAAGCTTTCTTT.

This clone was seen a few times. This rearrangement joins TRBV5-1 to TRBJ1-2, with D maybe TRBD1 (6 bases). Germline assignment: CDR1 SGHRS and CDR2 YFSETQ. Trimming stripped 3 bases from V and 8 bases from J, with 11 bases between. This CDR3 spans 12 amino acids. The CDR3 coding sequence is TGCGCCAGCAGCTCTCAGGGGTCCGGCTACACCTTC. This sequence encodes CASSSQGSGYTF. The full variable domain, its missing parts supplied by reference TRBV5-1 and TRBJ1-2, is KAGVTQTPRYLIKTRGQQVTLSCSPISGHRSVSWYQQTPGQGLQFLFEYFSETQRNKGNFPGRFSGRQFSNSRSEMNVSTLELGDSALYLCASSSQGSGYTFGSGTRLTVV.

This chain uses TRBV3-1 (or the pseudogene TRBV3-2) with TRBJ1-5; 10 bases fit TRBD1. The trim removed 6 bases at V and 5 bases at J, leaving 7 bases unmatched. The germline gives CDR1 LGHDT, CDR2 YNNKEL (reference sequence). CDR3 length: 15 amino acids. The CDR3, as DNA: TGTGCCAGCAGTACCGGGACAGGGGTTCATCAGCCCCAGCATTTT. Protein product: CASSTGTGVHQPQHF.

The chain has TRBV5-1 and TRBJ1-2; D is possibly TRBD1 (6 bases). The germline CDR1 and CDR2 sequences are SGHRS and YFSETQ. Trimming pared 4 bases from V and 8 bases from J, leaving 18 bases between. The CDR3 is 14 amino acids. The CDR3 protein is CASSPGPGGPGYTF. In DNA form, the CDR3 reads TGCGCCAGCAGCCCCGGGCCGGGGGGCCCAGGCTACACCTTC. Variable domain in full (rest from reference TRBV5-1 and TRBJ1-2): KAGVTQTPRYLIKTRGQQVTLSCSPISGHRSVSWYQQTPGQGLQFLFEYFSETQRNKGNFPGRFSGRQFSNSRSEMNVSTLELGDSALYLCASSPGPGGPGYTFGSGTRLTVV.

This clone was counted once. The chain uses TRBV29-1 and TRBJ2-7, with a possible D match to TRBD2 (7 bases). Trimming left V 5 bases short and J 3 bases short, with 20 bases between. The CDR3 runs to 15 residues. The germline V gene has CDR1 SQVTM and CDR2 ANQGSEA. The CDR3 here is CSVLTTGRGGYEQYF. The CDR3 DNA reads as TGCAGCGTTTTAACGACGGGGAGGGGGGGCTACGAGCAGTACTTC.

The chain combines TRBV7-9 with TRBJ2-1; D is perhaps TRBD1 (6 bases). The V end was cut by 1 base, the J end by 5 bases, with 15 bases between. The length of the CDR3 is 16 residues. Germline CDR1 reads SEHNR; CDR2 reads FQNEAQ (reference sequence). CDR3: CASSLVGWQGNNEQFF. As DNA, the CDR3 is TGTGCCAGCAGCTTAGTAGGCTGGCAGGGGAACAATGAGCAGTTCTTC.

The chain carries TRBV7-6 and TRBJ2-1; 11 nucleotides agree with TRBD2. Trimming took 5 bases from V and 6 from J; bases not matched to a gene: 6. This CDR3 has 15 amino acids. Germline V CDR1 and CDR2: SGHVS, FNYEAQ. The chain's CDR3 is CASSLTSGGRNEQFF. The CDR3 DNA follows: TGTGCCAGCAGCCTTACTAGCGGGGGTCGCAATGAGCAGTTCTTC.

The chain uses TRBV7-9 and TRBJ1-4; D is unclear. Looked up from germline, CDR1 is SEHNR and CDR2 is FQNEAQ (reference sequence). The length of the CDR3 is 12 residues. Trimming pared 10 bases from V and 7 bases from J, leaving 13 bases between. The CDR3 here is CATYGLGEKLFF. As DNA, the CDR3 is TGTGCCACCTATGGGCTGGGTGAAAAACTGTTTTTT.

The rearrangement links TRBV7-2 to TRBJ1-2; 11 nucleotides agree with TRBD1. The germline CDR1 and CDR2 sequences are SGHTA and FQGNSA. Trimming cost V 5 bases and J 7 bases; bases outside gene matches: 9. This CDR3 comprises 15 residues. CDR3 amino acids: CASSRRTGGEGGYTF. The CDR3 DNA reads as TGTGCCAGCAGCCGCCGGACAGGGGGCGAGGGTGGCTACACCTTC.